This T cell receptor (beta chain) was recorded in a study of control samples from healthy donors and cancer patients (dated by TCRdb to 2018 to 2021). Concerning this clone: It lacks a known antigen. No much larger clone is present one base from it, and per-base qualities are unavailable.

The CDR3 contains 16 residues, cysteine and phenylalanine counted. The retained sequence is limited to the CDR3, 48 bases, with the frame set at the first base. The junction shows trimming of 2 bases on V and 0 bases on J, plus 11 bases between the germline ends. The germline V gene specifies MNHNS as CDR1 and SASEGT as CDR2. Library preparation employed the immunoSEQ multiplex PCR assay. The source is immuneACCESS, and TCRdb retained only in-frame sequences with V and J called. Part of the clones is not carried over; for the studies checked, unresolved V genes explain less than half of this, and the remainder is unexplained. This sample holds over 100,000 clones; 92% were observed only once. Over 2% of the sample comes from the top ten.

The V gene is TRBV6-1 and the J gene is TRBJ1-3, with the D gene too uncertain to name. The sequence was collected from a woman aged 45-65 years in good health. The sequencing sample was made of blood. The sequenced DNA is TGTGCCAGCAGTGAAATGGGCCTTAGCTCTGGAAACACCATATATTTT. Translated, this gives CASSEMGLSSGNTIYF.